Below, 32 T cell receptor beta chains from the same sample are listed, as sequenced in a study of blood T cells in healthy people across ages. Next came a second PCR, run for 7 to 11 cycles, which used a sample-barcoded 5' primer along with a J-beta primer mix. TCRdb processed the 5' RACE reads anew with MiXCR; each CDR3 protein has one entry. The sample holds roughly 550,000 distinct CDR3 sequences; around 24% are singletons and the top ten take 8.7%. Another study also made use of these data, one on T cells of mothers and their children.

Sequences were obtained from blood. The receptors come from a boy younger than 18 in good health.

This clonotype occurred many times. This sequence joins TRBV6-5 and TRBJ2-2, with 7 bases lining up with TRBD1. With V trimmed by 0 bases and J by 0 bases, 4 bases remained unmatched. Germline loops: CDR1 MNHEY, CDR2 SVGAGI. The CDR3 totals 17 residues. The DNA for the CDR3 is TGTGCCAGCAGTTACTCAGGGGGCTCAACGAACACCGGGGAGCTGTTTTTT. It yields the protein CASSYSGGSTNTGELFF.

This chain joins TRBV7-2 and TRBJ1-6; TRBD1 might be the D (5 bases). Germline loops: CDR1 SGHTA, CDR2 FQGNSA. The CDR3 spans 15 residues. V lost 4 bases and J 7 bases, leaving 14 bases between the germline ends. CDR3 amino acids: CASSSRTTTNSPLHF. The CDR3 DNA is TGTGCCAGCAGCTCACGGACAACCACCAATTCACCCCTCCACTTT.

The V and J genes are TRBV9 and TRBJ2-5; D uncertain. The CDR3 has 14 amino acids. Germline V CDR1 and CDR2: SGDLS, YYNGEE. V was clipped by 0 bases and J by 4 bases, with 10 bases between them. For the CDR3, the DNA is TGTGCCAGCAGCGTAGGGGTGGGGTCAGAGACCCAGTACTTC. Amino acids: CASSVGVGSETQYF.

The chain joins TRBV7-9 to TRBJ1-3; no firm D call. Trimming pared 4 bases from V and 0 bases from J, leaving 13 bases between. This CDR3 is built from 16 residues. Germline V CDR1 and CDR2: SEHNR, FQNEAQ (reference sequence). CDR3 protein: CASSWADPGSGNTIYF. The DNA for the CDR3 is TGTGCCAGCAGCTGGGCGGACCCTGGCTCTGGAAACACCATATATTTT.

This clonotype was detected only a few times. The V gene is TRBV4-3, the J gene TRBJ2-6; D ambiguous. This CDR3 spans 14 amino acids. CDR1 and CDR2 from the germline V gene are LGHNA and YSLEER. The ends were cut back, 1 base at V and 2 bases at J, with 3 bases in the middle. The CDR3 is CASSQVTGANVLTF. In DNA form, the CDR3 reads TGCGCCAGCAGCCAAGTCACTGGGGCCAACGTCCTGACTTTC.

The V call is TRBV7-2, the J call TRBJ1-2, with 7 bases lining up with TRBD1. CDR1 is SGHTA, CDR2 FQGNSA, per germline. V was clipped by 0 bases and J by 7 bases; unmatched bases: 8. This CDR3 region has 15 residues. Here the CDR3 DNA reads TGTGCCAGCAGCTTAGCGAGGACAGGATCGAGTGGCTACACCTTC. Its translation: CASSLARTGSSGYTF.

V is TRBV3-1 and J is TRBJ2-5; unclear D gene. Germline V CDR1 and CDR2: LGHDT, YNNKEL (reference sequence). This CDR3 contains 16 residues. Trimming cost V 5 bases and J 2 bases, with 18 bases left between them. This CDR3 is CASSSLKGPLQETQYF. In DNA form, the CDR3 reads TGTGCCAGCAGCTCCCTGAAGGGCCCATTACAAGAGACCCAGTACTTC.

The CDR3 loop reads CASSALINYGYTF. In DNA form, the CDR3 reads TGTGCCAGCAGTGCACTGATTAACTATGGCTACACCTTC. The rearrangement uses TRBV2 and TRBJ1-2; D is undetermined. Germline CDR1 reads SNHLY; CDR2 reads FYNNEI. The CDR3 totals 13 residues. Trimming pared 4 bases from V and 1 base from J, leaving 7 bases between.

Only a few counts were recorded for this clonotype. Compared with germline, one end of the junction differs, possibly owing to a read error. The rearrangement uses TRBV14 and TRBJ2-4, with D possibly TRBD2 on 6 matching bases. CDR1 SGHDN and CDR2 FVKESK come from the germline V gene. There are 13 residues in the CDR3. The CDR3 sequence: CASSPGLADIQSF. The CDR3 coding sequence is TGTGCCAGCAGCCCGGGACTCGCTGACATTCAGTCCTTC. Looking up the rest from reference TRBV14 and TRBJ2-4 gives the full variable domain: EAGVTQFPSHSVIEKGQTVTLRCDPISGHDNLYWYRRVMGKEIKFLLHFVKESKQDESGMPNNRFLAERTGGTYSTLKVQPAELEDSGVYFCASSPGLADIQSFGAGTRLSVL.

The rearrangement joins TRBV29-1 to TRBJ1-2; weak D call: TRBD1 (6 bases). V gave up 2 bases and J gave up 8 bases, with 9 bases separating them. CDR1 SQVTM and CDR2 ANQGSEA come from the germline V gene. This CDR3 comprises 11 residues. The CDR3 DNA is TGCAGCGTTGAATTGAGGGGGGGCTACACCTTC. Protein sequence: CSVELRGGYTF.

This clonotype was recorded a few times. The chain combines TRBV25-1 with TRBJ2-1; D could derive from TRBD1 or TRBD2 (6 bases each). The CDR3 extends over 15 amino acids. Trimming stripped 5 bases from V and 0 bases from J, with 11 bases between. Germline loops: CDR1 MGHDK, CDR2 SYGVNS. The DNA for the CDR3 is TGTGCCAGCAGTAAAGGAGGGGGCTCCTACAATGAGCAGTTCTTC. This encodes CASSKGGGSYNEQFF.

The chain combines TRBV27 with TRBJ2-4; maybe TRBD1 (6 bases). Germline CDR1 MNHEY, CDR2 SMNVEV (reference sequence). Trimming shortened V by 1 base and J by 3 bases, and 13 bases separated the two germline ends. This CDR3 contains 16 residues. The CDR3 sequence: CASSLYSRGVKNIQYF. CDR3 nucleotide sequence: TGTGCCAGCAGTTTATATTCCAGGGGTGTCAAAAACATTCAGTACTTC.

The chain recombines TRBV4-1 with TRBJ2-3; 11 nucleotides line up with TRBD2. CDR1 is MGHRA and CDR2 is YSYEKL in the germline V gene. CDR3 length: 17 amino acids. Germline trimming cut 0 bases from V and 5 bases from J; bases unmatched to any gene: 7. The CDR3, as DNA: TGCGCCAGCAGCCAAGACCATAGCGGGGGGGCTAGAGATACGCAGTATTTT. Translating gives CASSQDHSGGARDTQYF.

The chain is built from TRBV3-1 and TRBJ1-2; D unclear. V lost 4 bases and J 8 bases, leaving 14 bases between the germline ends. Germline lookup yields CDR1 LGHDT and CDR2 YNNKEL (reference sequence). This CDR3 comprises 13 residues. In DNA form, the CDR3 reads TGTGCCAGCAGCCCCCTGTCCGCGGGCGGCTACACCTTC. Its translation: CASSPLSAGGYTF. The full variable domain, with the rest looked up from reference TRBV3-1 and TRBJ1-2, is DTAVSQTPKYLVTQMGNDKSIKCEQNLGHDTMYWYKQDSKKFLKIMFSYNNKELIINETVPNRFSPKSPDKAHLNLHINSLELGDSAVYFCASSPLSAGGYTFGSGTRLTVV.

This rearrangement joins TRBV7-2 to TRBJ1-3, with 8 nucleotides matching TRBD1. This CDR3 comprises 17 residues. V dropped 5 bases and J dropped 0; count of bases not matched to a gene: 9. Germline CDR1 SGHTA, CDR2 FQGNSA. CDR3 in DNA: TGTGCCAGCAGCCCTGAGAGAACAGGGGGCTCTGGAAACACCATATATTTT. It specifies CASSPERTGGSGNTIYF.

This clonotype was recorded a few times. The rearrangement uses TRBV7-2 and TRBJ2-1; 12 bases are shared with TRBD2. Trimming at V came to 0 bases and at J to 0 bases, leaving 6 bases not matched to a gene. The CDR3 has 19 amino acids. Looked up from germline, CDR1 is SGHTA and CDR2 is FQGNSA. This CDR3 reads CASSLAPLAGGSSYNEQFF. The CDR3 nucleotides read TGTGCCAGCAGCTTAGCGCCACTAGCGGGAGGAAGCTCCTACAATGAGCAGTTCTTC.

The CDR3: CASSPKRGTDTQYF. In DNA, the CDR3 is TGTGCCAGCAGCCCAAAGCGCGGAACCGATACGCAGTATTTT. The chain links TRBV7-8 to TRBJ2-3; no clear D gene. Per germline, CDR1 SGHVS and CDR2 FQNEAQ. The CDR3 covers 14 residues. The V end was cut by 5 bases, the J end by 6 bases, with 15 bases between.

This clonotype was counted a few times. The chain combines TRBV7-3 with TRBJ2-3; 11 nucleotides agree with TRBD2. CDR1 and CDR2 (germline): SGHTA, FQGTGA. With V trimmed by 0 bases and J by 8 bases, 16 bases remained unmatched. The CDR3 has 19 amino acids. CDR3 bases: TGTGCCAGCAGCTTAACCGCCATGGGACTAGCGGTGGATGGGGCTACGCAGTATTTT. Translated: CASSLTAMGLAVDGATQYF.

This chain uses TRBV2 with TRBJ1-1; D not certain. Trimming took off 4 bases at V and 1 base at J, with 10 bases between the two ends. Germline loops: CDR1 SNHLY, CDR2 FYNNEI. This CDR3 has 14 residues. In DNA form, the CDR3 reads TGTGCCAGCAGTGTGGGAAAACCGAACACTGAAGCTTTCTTT. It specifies CASSVGKPNTEAFF.

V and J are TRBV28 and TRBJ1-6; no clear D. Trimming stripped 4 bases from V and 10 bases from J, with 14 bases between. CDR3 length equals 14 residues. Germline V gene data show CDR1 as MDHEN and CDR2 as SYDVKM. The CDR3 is CASSSPGLSSPLHF. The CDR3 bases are TGTGCCAGCAGTTCCCCCGGGCTGTCCTCACCCCTCCACTTT.

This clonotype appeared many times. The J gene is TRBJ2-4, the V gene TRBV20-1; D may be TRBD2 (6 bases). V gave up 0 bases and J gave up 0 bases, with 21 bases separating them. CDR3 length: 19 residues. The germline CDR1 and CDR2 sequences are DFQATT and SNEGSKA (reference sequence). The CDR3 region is CSAREHLALTELAKNIQYF. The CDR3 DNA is TGCAGTGCTAGAGAGCATCTAGCGCTGACTGAACTAGCCAAAAACATTCAGTACTTC.

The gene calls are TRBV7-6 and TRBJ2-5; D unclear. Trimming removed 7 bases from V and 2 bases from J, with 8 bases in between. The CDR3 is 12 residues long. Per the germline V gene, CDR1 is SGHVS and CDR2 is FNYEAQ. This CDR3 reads CASTADQETQYF. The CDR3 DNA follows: TGTGCCAGCACCGCCGATCAAGAGACCCAGTACTTC.

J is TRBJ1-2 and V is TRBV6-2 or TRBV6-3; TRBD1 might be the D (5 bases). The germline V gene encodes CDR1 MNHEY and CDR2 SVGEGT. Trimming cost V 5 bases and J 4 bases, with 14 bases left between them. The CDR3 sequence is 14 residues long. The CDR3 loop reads CASSDQGRGYGYTF. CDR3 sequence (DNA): TGTGCCAGCAGTGACCAGGGTCGGGGCTATGGCTACACCTTC.

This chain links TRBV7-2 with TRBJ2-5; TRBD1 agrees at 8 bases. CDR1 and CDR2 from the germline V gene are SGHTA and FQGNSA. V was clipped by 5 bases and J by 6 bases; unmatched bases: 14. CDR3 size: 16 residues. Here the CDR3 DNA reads TGTGCCAGCAGCACCGGACAGGGAAGGGGTCATCAGACCCAGTACTTC. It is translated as CASSTGQGRGHQTQYF.

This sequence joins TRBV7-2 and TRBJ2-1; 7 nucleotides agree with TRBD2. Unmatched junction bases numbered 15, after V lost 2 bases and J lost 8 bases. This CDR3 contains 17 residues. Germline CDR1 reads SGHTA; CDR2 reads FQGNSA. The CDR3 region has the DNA TGTGCCAGCAGCTTATTCCCCCTGGGAGGGCGGGGCGATGAGCAGTTCTTC. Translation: CASSLFPLGGRGDEQFF.

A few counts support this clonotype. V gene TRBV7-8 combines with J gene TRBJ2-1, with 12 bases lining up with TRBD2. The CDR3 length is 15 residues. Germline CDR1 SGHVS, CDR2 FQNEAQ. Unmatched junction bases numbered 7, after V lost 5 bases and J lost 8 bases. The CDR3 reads CASSRLAGDSDEQFF. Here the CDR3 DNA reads TGTGCCAGCAGCCGACTAGCGGGAGATTCGGATGAGCAGTTCTTC.

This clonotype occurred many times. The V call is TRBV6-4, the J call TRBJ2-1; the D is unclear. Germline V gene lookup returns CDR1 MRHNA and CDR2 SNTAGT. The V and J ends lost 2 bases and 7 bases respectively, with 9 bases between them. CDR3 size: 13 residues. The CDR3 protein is CASSDTPSNEQFF. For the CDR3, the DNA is TGTGCCAGCAGTGACACCCCTAGTAATGAGCAGTTCTTC.

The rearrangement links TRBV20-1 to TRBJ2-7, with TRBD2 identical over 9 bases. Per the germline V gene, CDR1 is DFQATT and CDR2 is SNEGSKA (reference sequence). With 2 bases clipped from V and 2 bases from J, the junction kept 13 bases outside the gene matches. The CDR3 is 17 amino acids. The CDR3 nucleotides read TGCAGTGCTAGAACACCCTTAGCGGGAGTATACCCCTACGAGCAGTACTTC. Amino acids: CSARTPLAGVYPYEQYF.

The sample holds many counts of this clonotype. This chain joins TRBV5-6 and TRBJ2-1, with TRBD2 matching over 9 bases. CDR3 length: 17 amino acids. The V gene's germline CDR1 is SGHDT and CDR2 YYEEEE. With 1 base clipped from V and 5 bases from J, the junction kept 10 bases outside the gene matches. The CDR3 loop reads CASSLTLSGRTHNEQFF. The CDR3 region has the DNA TGTGCCAGCAGCTTGACACTTAGCGGGAGAACCCACAATGAGCAGTTCTTC.

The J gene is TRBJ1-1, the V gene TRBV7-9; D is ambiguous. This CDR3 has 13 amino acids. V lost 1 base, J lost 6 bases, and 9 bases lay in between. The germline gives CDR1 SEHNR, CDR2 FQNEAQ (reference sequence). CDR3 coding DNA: TGTGCCAGCAGCTTAGTACAGCCCCCTGAAGCTTTCTTT. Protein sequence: CASSLVQPPEAFF.

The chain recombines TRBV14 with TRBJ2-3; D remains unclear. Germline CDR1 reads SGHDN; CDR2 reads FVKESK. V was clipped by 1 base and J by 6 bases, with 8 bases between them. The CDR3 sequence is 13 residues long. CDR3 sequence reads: CASSQAGADTQYF. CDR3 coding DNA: TGTGCCAGCAGCCAAGCTGGAGCGGATACGCAGTATTTT. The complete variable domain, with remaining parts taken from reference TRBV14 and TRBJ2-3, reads EAGVTQFPSHSVIEKGQTVTLRCDPISGHDNLYWYRRVMGKEIKFLLHFVKESKQDESGMPNNRFLAERTGGTYSTLKVQPAELEDSGVYFCASSQAGADTQYFGPGTRLTVL.

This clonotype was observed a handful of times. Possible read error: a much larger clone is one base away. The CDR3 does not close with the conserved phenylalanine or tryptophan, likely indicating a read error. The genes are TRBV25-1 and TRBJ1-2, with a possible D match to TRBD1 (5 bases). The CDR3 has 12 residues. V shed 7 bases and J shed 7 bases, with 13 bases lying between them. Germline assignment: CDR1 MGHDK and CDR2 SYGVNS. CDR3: CASNGAVGGYTI. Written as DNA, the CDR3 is TGTGCCAGCAACGGGGCTGTGGGTGGCTACACCATC.